Below, 8 T cell receptor beta chains from the same sample are listed, as sequenced in a study of cytomegalovirus exposure and HLA in healthy donors. Produced via immunoSEQ multiplex PCR; TCRdb's table is partial and in-frame only. The sample includes more than 110,000 clones, 84% of them seen just once. Sequencing was carried out using PBMCs. Receptor source: a woman aged 30 to 39 in good health and CMV-seronegative.

A note on this clone: The junction departs from the called germline gene at one end, perhaps through a read error. The chain recombines TRBV2 with TRBJ1-2, with a possible D match to TRBD1 (6 bases). This CDR3 is 12 amino acids long. Germline V gene lookup returns CDR1 SNHLY and CDR2 FYNNEI. CDR3: CASSVTGTRGNF. The CDR3 DNA is TGTGCCAGCAGCGTGACAGGCACCCGAGGGAACTTC.

The V gene is TRBV19, the J gene TRBJ2-7; no clear D gene. V was trimmed by 8 bases and J by 3 bases, leaving 14 bases between them. Per the germline V gene, CDR1 is LNHDA and CDR2 is SQIVND (reference sequence). This CDR3 spans 13 amino acids. The CDR3 nucleotides are TGTGCCAGTCTGTCGCCGTCCGGCTACGAGCAGTACTTC. This sequence encodes CASLSPSGYEQYF.

J is TRBJ1-2 and V is TRBV15; TRBD1 agrees at 7 bases. CDR1 is LNHNV and CDR2 is YYDKDF in the germline V gene (reference sequence). The CDR3 runs to 14 residues. V lost 4 bases and J lost 1; bases outside the gene matches: 3. The CDR3 is CATSTQGGNYGYTF. The CDR3 coding sequence is TGTGCCACCAGCACCCAGGGGGGTAACTATGGCTACACCTTC.

In this sample, this clone turned up once. The genes are TRBV27 and TRBJ1-1, with 10 positions matching TRBD1. CDR1 is MNHEY and CDR2 is SMNVEV in the germline V gene (reference sequence). With 5 bases clipped from V and 10 bases from J, the junction kept 10 bases outside the gene matches. The CDR3 is 14 residues long. CDR3 region: CASSPGTGELRAFF. The CDR3 nucleotides read TGTGCCAGCAGTCCGGGGACAGGGGAATTGCGAGCTTTCTTT.

This sequence joins TRBV6-1 and TRBJ2-5, with D perhaps TRBD1 (6 bases). Germline V gene data show CDR1 as MNHNS and CDR2 as SASEGT. The germline V and J ends were trimmed by 6 bases and 5 bases, with 10 bases remaining between them. The CDR3 runs 12 residues. CDR3 amino acids: CASSSTGETQYF. CDR3 sequence (DNA): TGTGCCAGCAGCAGCACAGGGGAGACCCAGTACTTC.

This chain joins TRBV30 and TRBJ2-2, with D tentatively TRBD2 (7 bases). CDR1 and CDR2 from the germline V gene are GTSNPN and SVGIG (reference sequence). Deletions cut 5 bases from V and 0 bases from J, with 19 bases between. There are 17 residues in the CDR3. The DNA for the CDR3 is TGTGCCTGGGTCTTCGCGGGGGCCACCGCGAACACCGGGGAGCTGTTTTTT. Translating it yields CAWVFAGATANTGELFF.

The rearrangement joins TRBV5-1 to TRBJ2-1; D is undetermined. Germline V gene lookup returns CDR1 SGHRS and CDR2 YFSETQ. The germline V and J ends were trimmed by 3 bases and 7 bases, with 11 bases remaining between them. The CDR3 consists of 13 residues. The CDR3 nucleotides read TGCGCCAGCAGCTCTAAACTCGAGAATGAGCAGTTCTTC. This sequence encodes CASSSKLENEQFF.

The chain has TRBV4-1 and TRBJ1-5; D is uncertain. Germline V gives CDR1 MGHRA, CDR2 YSYEKL. The CDR3 is made up of 13 amino acids. Trimming removed 2 bases at V and 6 bases at J, with 8 bases between. CDR3 DNA sequence: TGCGCCAGCAGCCAAATCTGGGCTCAGCCCCAGCATTTT. Protein sequence: CASSQIWAQPQHF.